These T cell receptor beta chains were read from a single sample in a study of early T cells in non-severe SARS-CoV-2 infection. TCRdb reanalysed the 5' RACE reads using MiXCR and keeps one entry per CDR3 protein. The data contain tens of thousands of distinct CDR3 sequences, roughly an eighth of them singletons. The sequenced sample was whole blood, obtained at baseline. The receptors originated from an adult who was a healthcare worker with PCR-confirmed SARS-CoV-2 infection or an uninfected control (not recorded which). The CDR3 runs from the conserved cysteine through the conserved F or W. The D gene is left open where the match is weak. Rows give clone size only sometimes, using once, few, many, or a class for an expanded clone.

>few|TRBV7-2|TRBJ1-5|.
CASSLGHLNQPLHF
TGTGCCAGCAGCTTAGGACACCTCAATCAGCCCCTGCATTTT
>few|TRBV7-8|TRBJ2-3|.
CASSPRTDTQYF
TGTGCCAGCAGCCCTCGCACAGATACGCAGTATTTT
>few|TRBV11-3|TRBJ2-3|.
CASSALPDTTQYF
TGTGCCAGCAGCGCCCTACCAGATACTACGCAGTATTTT
>many|TRBV21-1|TRBJ2-3|.
CASSKVSGQAYPDTQYF
TGTGCCAGCAGCAAAGTAAGCGGACAGGCCTACCCAGATACGCAGTATTTT
>.|TRBV6-6|TRBJ2-7|TRBD1
CASSYALGQPYEQYF
TGTGCCAGCAGTTATGCCCTGGGACAGCCCTACGAGCAGTACTTC
>.|TRBV7-2|TRBJ2-2|.
CAGTGNTGELFF
TGTGCCGGGACGGGAAACACCGGGGAGCTGTTTTTT
>few|TRBV5-1|TRBJ1-5|.
CASSFIGNQPQHF
TGCGCCAGCAGCTTTATAGGCAATCAGCCCCAGCATTTT
>.|TRBV5-1|TRBJ1-6|TRBD1
CASSFWSQGRNSPLHF
TGCGCCAGCAGCTTTTGGTCACAGGGGAGGAATTCACCCCTCCACTTT
>.|TRBV28|TRBJ2-7|.
CASSMGYEQYF
TGTGCCAGCAGTATGGGGTACGAGCAGTACTTC
>.|TRBV5-6|TRBJ1-1|.
CASNYGALNTEAFF
TGTGCCAGCAACTACGGGGCTTTGAACACTGAAGCTTTCTTT
>many|TRBV28|TRBJ1-3|.
CASSFGGNSGNTIYF
TGTGCCAGCAGTTTCGGGGGTAACTCTGGAAACACCATATATTTT
>.|TRBV4-1|TRBJ2-1|.
CASSHLTGSRFF
TGCGCCAGCAGCCACCTGACGGGTTCGCGGTTCTTC
>.|TRBV6-6|TRBJ2-5|.
CASRTQASPSQLDF
TGTGCCAGCAGAACACAGGCCAGTCCATCCCAACTGGACTTC
>many|TRBV5-5|TRBJ2-5|.
CASSSTGRETQYF
TGTGCCAGCAGCTCGACGGGCCGAGAGACCCAGTACTTC
>few|TRBV28|TRBJ1-1|TRBD1
CASSFLTGGSTKAFF
TGTGCCAGCAGTTTCCTGACAGGGGGGTCAACAAAAGCTTTCTTT
>few|TRBV7-9|TRBJ2-3|.
CASSPRGPDTQYF
TGTGCCAGCAGTCCTCGTGGCCCAGATACGCAGTATTTT
>few|TRBV11-2|TRBJ2-7|.
CASSLGPVYEQYF
TGTGCCAGCAGCTTAGGTCCGGTCTACGAGCAGTACTTC
>few|TRBV11-2|TRBJ2-6|.
CASSPTGANVLTF
TGTGCCAGCAGCCCCACTGGGGCCAACGTCCTGACTTTC
>few|TRBV27|TRBJ1-6|.
CASPPPGHNSPLHF
TGTGCCAGCCCCCCCCCAGGTCATAATTCACCCCTCCACTTT
>many|TRBV6-1|TRBJ1-1|.
CASSAAGSHTEAFF
TGTGCCAGCAGTGCTGCCGGGTCCCACACTGAAGCTTTCTTT
>once|TRBV6-6|TRBJ1-6|TRBD1
CASRIRDSYNSPLHF
TGTGCCAGCAGGATACGGGACAGCTATAATTCACCCCTCCACTTT
>.|TRBV11-2|TRBJ2-7|.
CASSLVRATNSYEQYF
TGTGCCAGCAGCTTAGTCCGGGCAACAAACTCCTACGAGCAGTACTTC
>.|TRBV7-2|TRBJ2-5|.
CASSPLGGTKETQYF
TGTGCCAGCAGCCCGCTGGGGGGGACAAAAGAGACCCAGTACTTC
>few|TRBV3-1|TRBJ2-4|.
CASSSGTGDIQYF
TGTGCCAGCAGCTCAGGGACCGGGGACATTCAGTACTTC
>many|TRBV19|TRBJ1-5|.
CASSITGWDQPQHF
TGTGCCAGTAGTATTACAGGGTGGGATCAGCCCCAGCATTTT
>many|TRBV7-8|TRBJ1-5|.
CASRGGGIPYQPQHF
TGTGCCAGCCGGGGAGGCGGAATACCATATCAGCCCCAGCATTTT
>.|TRBV6-2/TRBV6-3|TRBJ2-4|TRBD2
CASSSVGLAGNIQYF
TGTGCCAGCAGTTCCGTCGGACTAGCGGGGAACATTCAGTACTTC
>.|TRBV5-8|TRBJ1-1|.
CASRVRRDTEAFF
TGTGCCAGCAGGGTAAGAAGAGACACTGAAGCTTTCTTT
>few|TRBV2|TRBJ1-2|.
CARKGEENGYTF
TGTGCCAGGAAGGGAGAGGAGAATGGCTACACCTTC
>.|TRBV5-1|TRBJ2-5|.
CASSPDIRAETQYF
TGCGCCAGCAGCCCCGACATCCGAGCGGAGACCCAGTACTTC
>few|TRBV7-2|TRBJ2-7|TRBD1
CASRSQTSDRSFEQYF
TGTGCCAGCAGATCACAAACCTCGGACAGGAGCTTCGAGCAGTACTTC
>few|TRBV10-3|TRBJ2-3|TRBD1
CAISSSGQAPSTDTQYF
TGTGCCATCAGTTCTTCAGGACAGGCCCCTAGCACAGATACGCAGTATTTT
>.|TRBV12-3/TRBV12-4|TRBJ1-2|.
CASSLLGPRYGYTF
TGTGCCAGCAGTTTATTAGGTCCGAGATATGGCTACACCTTC
>few|TRBV6-6|TRBJ2-1|TRBD2
CASTPTRGVNEQFF
TGTGCCAGCACCCCGACGCGGGGGGTAAATGAGCAGTTCTTC
>.|TRBV11-2|TRBJ2-1|.
CASSSAAVPYYNEQFF
TGTGCCAGCAGCTCAGCAGCGGTTCCCTACTACAATGAGCAGTTCTTC
>few|TRBV4-1|TRBJ1-6|TRBD1
CASSQDRQGPRSPLHF
TGCGCCAGCAGCCAAGATCGACAGGGGCCCCGTTCACCCCTCCACTTT